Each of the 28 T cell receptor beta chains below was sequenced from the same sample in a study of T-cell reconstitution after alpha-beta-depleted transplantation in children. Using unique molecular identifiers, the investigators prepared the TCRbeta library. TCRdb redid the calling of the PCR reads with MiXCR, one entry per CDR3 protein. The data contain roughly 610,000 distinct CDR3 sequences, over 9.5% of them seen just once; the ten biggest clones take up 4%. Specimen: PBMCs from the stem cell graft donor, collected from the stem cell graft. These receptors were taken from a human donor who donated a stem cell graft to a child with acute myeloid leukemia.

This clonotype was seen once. DNA of the CDR3: TGTGCCAGCAGCTGGGGACTCTCTGGGGCCAACGTCCTGACTTTC. Protein product: CASSWGLSGANVLTF. The genes are TRBV28 and TRBJ2-6; D perhaps matches TRBD2 (6 bases). The CDR3 covers 15 residues. Germline CDR1 reads MDHEN; CDR2 reads SYDVKM. The V gene lost 6 bases and the J gene lost 0 bases, with 9 bases spanning the gap.

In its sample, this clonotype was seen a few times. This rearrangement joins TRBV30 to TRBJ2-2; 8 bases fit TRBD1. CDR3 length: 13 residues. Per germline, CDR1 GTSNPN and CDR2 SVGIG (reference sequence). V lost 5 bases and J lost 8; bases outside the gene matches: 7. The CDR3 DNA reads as TGTGCCTGGGCCGCAGGGGGCCGGGGGGAGCTGTTTTTT. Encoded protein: CAWAAGGRGELFF. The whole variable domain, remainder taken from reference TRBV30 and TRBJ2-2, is SQTIHQWPATLVQPVGSPLSLECTVEGTSNPNLYWYRQAAGRGLQLLFYSVGIGQISSEVPQNLSASRPQDRQFILSSKKLLLSDSGFYLCAWAAGGRGELFFGEGSRLTVL.

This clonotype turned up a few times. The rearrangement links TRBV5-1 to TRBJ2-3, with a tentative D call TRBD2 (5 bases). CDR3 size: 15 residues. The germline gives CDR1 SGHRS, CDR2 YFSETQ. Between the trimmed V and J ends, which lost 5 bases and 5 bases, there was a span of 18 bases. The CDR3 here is CASRRGGSEGDTQYF. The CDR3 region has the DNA TGCGCCAGCAGACGAGGCGGGTCCGAAGGAGATACGCAGTATTTT. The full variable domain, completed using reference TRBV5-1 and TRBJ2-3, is KAGVTQTPRYLIKTRGQQVTLSCSPISGHRSVSWYQQTPGQGLQFLFEYFSETQRNKGNFPGRFSGRQFSNSRSEMNVSTLELGDSALYLCASRRGGSEGDTQYFGPGTRLTVL.

The CDR3 protein is CAISGGVQGNTEAFF. The CDR3 coding sequence is TGTGCCATCAGTGGAGGCGTTCAGGGGAACACTGAAGCTTTCTTT. This chain links TRBV10-3 with TRBJ1-1, with a possible D match to TRBD1 (5 bases). Trimming took 4 bases from V and 1 from J, leaving 13 bases between them. CDR1 ENHRY and CDR2 SYGVKD come from the germline V gene. This CDR3 spans 15 amino acids.

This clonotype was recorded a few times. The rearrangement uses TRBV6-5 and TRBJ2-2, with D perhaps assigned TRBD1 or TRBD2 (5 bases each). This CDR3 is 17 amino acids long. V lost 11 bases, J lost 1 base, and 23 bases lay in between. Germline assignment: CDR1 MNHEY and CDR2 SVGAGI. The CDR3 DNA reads TGTGCCTCCCAGTTTGGTCGTGGGACGGAGAACACCGGGGAGCTGTTTTTT. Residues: CASQFGRGTENTGELFF.

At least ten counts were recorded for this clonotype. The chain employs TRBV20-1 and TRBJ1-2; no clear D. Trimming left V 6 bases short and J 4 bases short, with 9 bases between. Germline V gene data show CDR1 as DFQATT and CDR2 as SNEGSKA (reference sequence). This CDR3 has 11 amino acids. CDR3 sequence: CSALNTYGYTF. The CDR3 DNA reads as TGCAGTGCCCTTAATACCTATGGCTACACCTTC.

CDR3 nucleotide sequence: TGTGCCAGCAGCTTAGTATTCCCGGGAGTCAGAGAGTACGAGCAGTACTTC. Protein: CASSLVFPGVREYEQYF. The chain carries TRBV7-8 and TRBJ2-7; possible D gene TRBD2, 6 bases. CDR3 length: 17 amino acids. Trimming pared 1 base from V and 4 bases from J, leaving 20 bases between. Per germline, CDR1 SGHVS and CDR2 FQNEAQ.

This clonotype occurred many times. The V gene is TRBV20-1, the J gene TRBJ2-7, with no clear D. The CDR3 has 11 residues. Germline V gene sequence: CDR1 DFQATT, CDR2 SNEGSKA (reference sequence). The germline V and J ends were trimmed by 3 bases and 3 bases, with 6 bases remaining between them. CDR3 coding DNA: TGCAGTGCTAGTAAGGGCTACGAGCAGTACTTC. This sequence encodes CSASKGYEQYF.

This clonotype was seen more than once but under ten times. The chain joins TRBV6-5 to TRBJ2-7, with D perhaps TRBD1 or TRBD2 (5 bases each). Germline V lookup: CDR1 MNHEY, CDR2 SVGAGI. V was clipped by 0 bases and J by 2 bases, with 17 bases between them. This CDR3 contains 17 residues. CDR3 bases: TGTGCCAGCAGTTACTCGATGGCGGGTATAGGGGCCTACGAGCAGTACTTC. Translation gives CASSYSMAGIGAYEQYF.

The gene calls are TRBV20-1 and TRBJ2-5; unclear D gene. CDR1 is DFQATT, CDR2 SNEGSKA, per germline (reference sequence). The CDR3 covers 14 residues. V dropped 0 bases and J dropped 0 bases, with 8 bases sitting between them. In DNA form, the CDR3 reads TGCAGTGCTAGAGATCTGGCTTACCAAGAGACCCAGTACTTC. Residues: CSARDLAYQETQYF.

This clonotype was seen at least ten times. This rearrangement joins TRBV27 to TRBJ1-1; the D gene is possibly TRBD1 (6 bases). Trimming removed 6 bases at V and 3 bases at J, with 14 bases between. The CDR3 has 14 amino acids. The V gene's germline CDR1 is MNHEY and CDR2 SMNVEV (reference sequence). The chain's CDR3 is CASSTPGVDTEAFF. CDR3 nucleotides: TGTGCCAGCAGCACCCCAGGGGTGGACACTGAAGCTTTCTTT.

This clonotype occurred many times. Here the CDR3 reads CASSLSANNQPQHF. CDR3 nucleotides: TGTGCCAGCAGTTTATCAGCAAATAATCAGCCCCAGCATTTT. The V gene is TRBV27, the J gene TRBJ1-5; no clear D gene. Germline CDR1 MNHEY, CDR2 SMNVEV (reference sequence). The CDR3 is made up of 14 amino acids. V lost 0 bases, J lost 4 bases, and 7 bases lay in between.

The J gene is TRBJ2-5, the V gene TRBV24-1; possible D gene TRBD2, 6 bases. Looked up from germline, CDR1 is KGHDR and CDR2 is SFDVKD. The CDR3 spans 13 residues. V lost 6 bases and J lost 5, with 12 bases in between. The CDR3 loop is CATSRGVRETQYF. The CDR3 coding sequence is TGTGCCACCAGTCGCGGGGTCCGTGAGACCCAGTACTTC.

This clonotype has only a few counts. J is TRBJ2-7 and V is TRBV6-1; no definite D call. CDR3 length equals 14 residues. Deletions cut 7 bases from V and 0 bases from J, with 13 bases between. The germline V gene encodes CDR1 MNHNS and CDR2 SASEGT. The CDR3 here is CASTMSTSSYEQYF. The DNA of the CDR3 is TGTGCCAGCACCATGTCAACAAGCTCCTACGAGCAGTACTTC.

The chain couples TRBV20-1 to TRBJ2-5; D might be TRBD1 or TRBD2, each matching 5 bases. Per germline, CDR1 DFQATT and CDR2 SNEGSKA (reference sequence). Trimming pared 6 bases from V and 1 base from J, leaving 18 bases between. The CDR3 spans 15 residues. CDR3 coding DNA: TGCAGTGCGCTGCCTTATCGGGACGTCCAAGAGACCCAGTACTTC. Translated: CSALPYRDVQETQYF.

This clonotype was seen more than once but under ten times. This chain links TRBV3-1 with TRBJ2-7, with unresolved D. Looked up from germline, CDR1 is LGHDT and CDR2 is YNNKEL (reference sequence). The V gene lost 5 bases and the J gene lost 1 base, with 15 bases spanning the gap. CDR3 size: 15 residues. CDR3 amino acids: CASSSDPRVSYEQYF. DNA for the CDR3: TGTGCCAGCAGCTCGGACCCCCGAGTATCCTACGAGCAGTACTTC.

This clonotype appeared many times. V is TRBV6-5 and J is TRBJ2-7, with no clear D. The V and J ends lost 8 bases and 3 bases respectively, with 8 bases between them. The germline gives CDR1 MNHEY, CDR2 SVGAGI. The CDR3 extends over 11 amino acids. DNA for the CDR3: TGTGCCAGCGGACCGCTCTACGAGCAGTACTTC. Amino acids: CASGPLYEQYF.

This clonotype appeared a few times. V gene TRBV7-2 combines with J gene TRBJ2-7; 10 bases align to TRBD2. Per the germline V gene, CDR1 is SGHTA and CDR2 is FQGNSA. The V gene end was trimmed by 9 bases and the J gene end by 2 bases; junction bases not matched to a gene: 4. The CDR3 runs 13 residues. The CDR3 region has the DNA TGTGCCAGTGGGACTAGCGCTCCCTACGAGCAGTACTTC. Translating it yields CASGTSAPYEQYF.

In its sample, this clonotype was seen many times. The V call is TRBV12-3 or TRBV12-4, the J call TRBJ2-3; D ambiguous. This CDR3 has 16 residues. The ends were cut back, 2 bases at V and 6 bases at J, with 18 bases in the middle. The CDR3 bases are TGTGCCAGCAGTTTATTGTCCCTCCGGGTTGGCGATACGCAGTATTTT. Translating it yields CASSLLSLRVGDTQYF.

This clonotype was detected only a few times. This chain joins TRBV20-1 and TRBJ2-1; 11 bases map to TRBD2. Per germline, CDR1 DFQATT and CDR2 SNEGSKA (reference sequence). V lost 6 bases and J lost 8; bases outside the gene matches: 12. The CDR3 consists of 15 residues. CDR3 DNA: TGCAGTGCCGGGGGCACTAGCGGGAGAAGGGATGAGCAGTTCTTC. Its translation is CSAGGTSGRRDEQFF.

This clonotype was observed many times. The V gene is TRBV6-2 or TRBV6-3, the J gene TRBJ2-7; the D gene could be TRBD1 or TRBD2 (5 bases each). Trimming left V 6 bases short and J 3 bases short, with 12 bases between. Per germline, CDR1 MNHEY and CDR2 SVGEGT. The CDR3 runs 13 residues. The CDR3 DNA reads TGTGCCAGCAGGGGGGTGCCCTACTACGAGCAGTACTTC. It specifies CASRGVPYYEQYF.

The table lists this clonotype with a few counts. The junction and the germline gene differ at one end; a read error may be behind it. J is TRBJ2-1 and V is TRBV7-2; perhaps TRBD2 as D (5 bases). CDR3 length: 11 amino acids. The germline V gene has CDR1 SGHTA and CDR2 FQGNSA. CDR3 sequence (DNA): TGTGCCAGCAGCTTAGAACTAGTTCGGGTCTTC. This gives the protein CASSLELVRVF.

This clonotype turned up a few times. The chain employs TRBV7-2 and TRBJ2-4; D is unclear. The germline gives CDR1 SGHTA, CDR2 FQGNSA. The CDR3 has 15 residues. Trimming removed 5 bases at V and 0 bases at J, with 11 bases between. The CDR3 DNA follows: TGTGCCAGCAGCGTCCAGGAAGTAGCCAAAAACATTCAGTACTTC. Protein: CASSVQEVAKNIQYF.

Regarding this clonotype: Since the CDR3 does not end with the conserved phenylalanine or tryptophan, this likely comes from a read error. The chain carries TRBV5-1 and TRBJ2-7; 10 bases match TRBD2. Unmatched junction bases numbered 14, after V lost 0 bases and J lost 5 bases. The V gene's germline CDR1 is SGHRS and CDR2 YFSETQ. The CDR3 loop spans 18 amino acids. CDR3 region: CASSLVGSSGSSGNEQYS. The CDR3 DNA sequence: TGCGCCAGCAGCTTGGTTGGGTCTAGCGGGAGTAGTGGGAACGAGCAGTACTCC.

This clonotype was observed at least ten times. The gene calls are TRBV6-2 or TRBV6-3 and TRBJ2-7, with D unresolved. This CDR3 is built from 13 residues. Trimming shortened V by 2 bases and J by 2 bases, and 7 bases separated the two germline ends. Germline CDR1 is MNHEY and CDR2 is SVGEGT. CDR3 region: CASSYPPPYEQYF. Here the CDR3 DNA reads TGTGCCAGCAGTTACCCTCCTCCCTACGAGCAGTACTTC.

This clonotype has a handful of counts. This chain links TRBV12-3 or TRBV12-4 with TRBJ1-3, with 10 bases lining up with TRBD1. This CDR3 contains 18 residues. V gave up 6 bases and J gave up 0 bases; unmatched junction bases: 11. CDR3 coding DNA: TGTGCCAGCAGCCGGGACAGGGGAGGACCCAGCTCTGGAAACACCATATATTTT. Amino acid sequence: CASSRDRGGPSSGNTIYF.

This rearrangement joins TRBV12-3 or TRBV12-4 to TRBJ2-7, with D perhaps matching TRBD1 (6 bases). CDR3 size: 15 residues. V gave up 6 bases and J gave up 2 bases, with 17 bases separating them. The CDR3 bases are TGTGCCAGCAGACGAACCGGGACAAACCCCTACGAGCAGTACTTC. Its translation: CASRRTGTNPYEQYF.

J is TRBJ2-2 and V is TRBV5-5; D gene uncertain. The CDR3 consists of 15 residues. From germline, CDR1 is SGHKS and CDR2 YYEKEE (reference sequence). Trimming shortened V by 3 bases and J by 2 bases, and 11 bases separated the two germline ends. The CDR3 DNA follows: TGTGCCAGCAGCTATGGGTCTACAAACACCGGGGAGCTGTTTTTT. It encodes CASSYGSTNTGELFF.